Listed below are T cell receptor beta chains from one sample, sequenced in a study of blood T cell repertoires in COVID-19. Clones were read by immunoSEQ multiplex PCR, and TCRdb kept only the in-frame ones, dropping some. The table lists just under 85,000 clones, 75% to 85% of them singletons, with around 29% in the top ten. The sequencing input was peripheral blood. The source of these receptors is a woman aged 80 or over with acute or convalescent COVID-19. Each CDR3 is given with its conserved first and last residue. The D gene is left open where the match is weak. Size is omitted from some rows. Given values are once, few, many or a class for expanded clones.

abundance,len,j_gene,v_gene,d_gene,CDR3nt,CDR3aa
.,15,TRBJ2-3,TRBV6-5,.,TGTGCCAGCAGTAATACTCCAGCGGTCACAGATACGCAGTATTTT,CASSNTPAVTDTQYF
.,15,TRBJ1-5,TRBV18,.,TGTGCCAGCTCACCAGCAGTGAATAGCAATCAGCCCCAGCATTTT,CASSPAVNSNQPQHF
.,16,TRBJ2-1,TRBV10-3,.,TGTGCCATCAGTTCTGCTGGGGGGGCCTCCTACAATGAGCAGTTCTTC,CAISSAGGASYNEQFF
once,16,TRBJ1-4,TRBV28,TRBD1,TGTGCCAGCAGGCAAGGAACAGGGGGGAGGAATGAAAAACTGTTTTTT,CASRQGTGGRNEKLFF
.,12,TRBJ2-1,TRBV2,TRBD2,TGTGCCAGCAGCGGACTAGCGGGAGAGCAGTTCTTC,CASSGLAGEQFF
.,16,TRBJ2-1,TRBV24-1,TRBD2,TGTGCCACCAGTGATTTGCGGGAGCGGGGGACCAATGAGCAGTTCTTC,CATSDLRERGTNEQFF
.,14,TRBJ2-7,TRBV7-2,TRBD1,TGTGCCAGCAGCTTAGCCAGGGGGTTCTACGAGCAGTACTTC,CASSLARGFYEQYF
.,17,TRBJ2-2,TRBV19,TRBD2,TGTGCCAGTAGTACTACCTCTATAGCGGGAAACACCGGGGAGCTGTTTTTT,CASSTTSIAGNTGELFF
.,15,TRBJ2-7,TRBV15,.,TGTGCCACCAGCAGAGATGCGGGACAGTCCTACGAGCAGTACTTC,CATSRDAGQSYEQYF
.,17,TRBJ2-1,TRBV7-2,TRBD2,TGTGCCAGCAGTCGGACTAGCGGAAGAAGCTCCTACAATGAGCAGTTCTTC,CASSRTSGRSSYNEQFF
.,14,TRBJ2-6,TRBV30,TRBD1,TGTGCCTGGGAACAGGGGAGTGGGGCCAACGTCCTGACTTTC,CAWEQGSGANVLTF
.,14,TRBJ2-7,TRBV19,.,TGTGCCAGTAGTAATATGCGGGTCTCCTACGAGCAGTACTTC,CASSNMRVSYEQYF
.,15,TRBJ2-6,TRBV11-2,.,TGTGCCAGCAGCCTGGGGGGTGGAGGGGCCAACGTCCTGACTTTC,CASSLGGGGANVLTF
.,14,TRBJ2-7,TRBV7-6,.,TGTGCCAGCTCTGGGCGAGACATCTTAAGTTCGCAGTACTTC,CASSGRDILSSQYF
.,12,TRBJ2-5,TRBV30,TRBD1,TGTGCCCGTGGACAGGGCGAGGAGACCCAGTACTTC,CARGQGEETQYF
.,15,TRBJ1-2,TRBV3-1/TRBV3-2,TRBD1,TGTGCCAGCAGCCAAGACCACAGGGGGAACTATGGCTACACCTTC,CASSQDHRGNYGYTF
.,14,TRBJ2-7,TRBV18,.,TGTGCCAGCTCACCCCCCGGCAGGGCATACGAGCAGTACTTC,CASSPPGRAYEQYF
.,16,TRBJ2-3,TRBV18,TRBD2,TGTGCCAGCTCACCAGGGAGCGGGAGTGGGACAGATACGCAGTATTTT,CASSPGSGSGTDTQYF
.,13,TRBJ2-7,TRBV2,.,TGTGCCAGCAGGAGGGGGATTAGCTACGAGCAGTACTTC,CASRRGISYEQYF
few,14,TRBJ2-7,TRBV7-8,.,TGTGCCAGCAGCCAACAAGGGGGGGCGGGCGAGCAGTACTTC,CASSQQGGAGEQYF
.,14,TRBJ2-1,TRBV5-6,TRBD2,TGTGCCAGCAGCCACATTGGCGGGGGGGGTGAGCAGTTCTTC,CASSHIGGGGEQFF
.,16,TRBJ1-2,TRBV2,.,TGTGCCAGCAGTGAATCCGTGGCGCAGGGGATGTATGGCTACACCTTC,CASSESVAQGMYGYTF
.,12,TRBJ2-3,TRBV24-1,TRBD1,TGTGCCACCGGGGACAGGGTCGATACGCAGTATTTT,CATGDRVDTQYF
.,13,TRBJ1-1,TRBV6-6,TRBD1,TGTGCCAGCAGTTACACAGGGGATACTGAAGCTTTCTTT,CASSYTGDTEAFF
.,12,TRBJ1-2,TRBV7-9,.,TGTGCCAGCAGCTTGGAGGCAGAGGGCTACACCTTC,CASSLEAEGYTF
.,19,TRBJ2-3,TRBV5-4,TRBD2,TGTGCCAGCAGCCTAAATATAGAACCTGGACTAGCGGGCACAGATACGCAGTATTTT,CASSLNIEPGLAGTDTQYF
.,15,TRBJ1-5,TRBV28,TRBD1,TGTGCCAGCAGTATACCGGACAGGGCGGTTCAGCCCCAGCATTTT,CASSIPDRAVQPQHF
.,10,TRBJ2-7,TRBV20-1,.,TGCAGTGCTAGACCGCGGCCGAAGTACTTC,CSARPRPKYF
.,14,TRBJ2-1,TRBV15,.,TGTGCCACCAGCAGAGGGGAGCGGAACAATGAGCAGTTCTTC,CATSRGERNNEQFF